These T cell receptor beta chains were read from a single sample in a study of chemoradiotherapy in HPV16-positive cancers. Assay used: immunoSEQ multiplex PCR; TCRdb lists only in-frame clones, some missing. The table includes roughly 8,300 clones, 87% detected once. The source material was blood, sampled from a patient who underwent chemoradiotherapy. Receptor source: a human donor with HPV-associated anogenital cancer. CDR3s include the opening cysteine and the closing phenylalanine or tryptophan. The order of the fields is D gene, J gene, clone size, V gene, CDR3 DNA, CDR3 protein. D genes are given only for firm matches. A clone size is listed for some rows: how often the clone was seen (once, few, many), or a class if it is expanded.

TRBD1,TRBJ2-2,-,TRBV7-8,TGTGCCAGCAGCCCAGGGGGATCGGCCGGGGAGCTGTTTTTT,CASSPGGSAGELFF
-,TRBJ2-1,-,TRBV29-1,TGCAGCGTTGGAGGGGTTAGCTCCTACAATGAGCAGTTCTTC,CSVGGVSSYNEQFF
-,TRBJ1-3,-,TRBV9,TGTGCCAGCAGCGTCACCGACTCTGGAAACACCATATATTTT,CASSVTDSGNTIYF
-,TRBJ2-1,-,TRBV18,TGTGCCAGCTCACAGGAGTCTACTACCACCCTGAGTGAGCAGTTCTTC,CASSQESTTTLSEQFF
-,TRBJ1-5,-,TRBV6-5,TGTGCCAGCAGTTCCAACGTTAACCATCAGCCCCAGCATTTT,CASSSNVNHQPQHF
TRBD1,TRBJ1-5,-,TRBV2,TGTGCCAGCAGTCCACAGGGGCTAGATAATCAGCCCCAGCATTTT,CASSPQGLDNQPQHF
-,TRBJ1-2,-,TRBV12-5,TGTGCTAGTGGTTTGGTGATAGGGACGGGCTACACCTTC,CASGLVIGTGYTF
-,TRBJ2-5,few,TRBV7-9,TGTGCCAGCAGCTTAGTCTTTCCCCAAGAGACCCAGTACTTC,CASSLVFPQETQYF
-,TRBJ1-3,once,TRBV10-3,TGTGCCATCGAGCGAGCTGACTCTGGAAACACCATATATTTT,CAIERADSGNTIYF
-,TRBJ1-4,-,TRBV14,TGTGCCAGCAGCCAATGGGGAGTCGGAGAAAAACTGTTTTTT,CASSQWGVGEKLFF
TRBD1,TRBJ2-7,-,TRBV6-5,TGTGCCAGCACCCCACCCGGGACAGGCGGAGACGAGCAGTACTTC,CASTPPGTGGDEQYF
-,TRBJ2-1,-,TRBV6-1,TGTGCCAGCAGTGGGGGCCTAGCACACTCCTACAATGAGCAGTTCTTC,CASSGGLAHSYNEQFF
-,TRBJ2-7,-,TRBV5-1,TGCGCCAGCAGCTCCAACTACGAGCAGTACTTC,CASSSNYEQYF
-,TRBJ1-5,-,TRBV5-5,TGTGCCAGCAGCTCGACGGACAGCGCTTATAGCAATCAGCCCCAGCATTTT,CASSSTDSAYSNQPQHF
-,TRBJ1-1,-,TRBV4-3,TGCGCCAGCAGCCAAGAAACCACGCTTGAAGCTTTCTTT,CASSQETTLEAFF
-,TRBJ2-2,-,TRBV5-6,TGTGCCAGCAGCTTGGCCTTTGGAGGGTCCGGGGAGCTGTTTTTT,CASSLAFGGSGELFF
-,TRBJ2-5,-,TRBV6-5,TGTGCCAGCAGTCGCACTGCGGGTCGACAAGAGACCCAGTACTTC,CASSRTAGRQETQYF
-,TRBJ1-4,-,TRBV19,TGTGCCGCAGCCGGGGCTAGACCCGAAAAACTGTTTTTT,CAAAGARPEKLFF
-,TRBJ1-2,once,TRBV2,TGTGCCAGCAGTGTAAGCCCGGACGGCGGCTACACCTTC,CASSVSPDGGYTF
-,TRBJ1-2,-,TRBV19,TGTGCCAGTAGATCCGGTGGCTACACCTTC,CASRSGGYTF
-,TRBJ1-5,-,TRBV19,TGTGCCAGTAGTGTCGGGGCGGGGAGAGATAGCAATCAGCCCCAGCATTTT,CASSVGAGRDSNQPQHF
-,TRBJ1-2,-,TRBV9,TGTGCCAGCAGTAAACAGGGCCTCTACTATGGCTACACCTTC,CASSKQGLYYGYTF
TRBD2,TRBJ2-1,-,TRBV2,TGTGCCAGCAGGGGGAGGAGCGGGGGGGCCGGAGGGGTCAATGAGCAGTTCTTC,CASRGRSGGAGGVNEQFF
TRBD2,TRBJ2-3,-,TRBV4-3,TGCGCCAGCAGCCAAGATCTAAGGACTAGCGGGAGAACTAGCACAGATACGCAGTATTTT,CASSQDLRTSGRTSTDTQYF
-,TRBJ1-1,-,TRBV19,TGTGCCAGTAGTTTACAGGGCAGGAACACTGAAGCTTTCTTT,CASSLQGRNTEAFF
TRBD1,TRBJ2-2,-,TRBV13,TGTGCCAGCAGCTTCGGGACAGGGGCGACGAACACCGGGGAGCTGTTTTTT,CASSFGTGATNTGELFF
TRBD2,TRBJ2-5,-,TRBV30,TGTGCCTGGAGTCTGGCGGGGGGTCAAGAGACCCAGTACTTC,CAWSLAGGQETQYF